These 14 T cell receptor beta chains originate from one sample sequenced in a study of read filtering for tumor transcriptome and immune sequencing (dated by TCRdb to 2018 to 2020). For sequencing, an Illumina HiSeq 4000 was employed. The Immunoverse kit was used to build TCR libraries from 400 to 500 ng RNA, with molecular barcoded adaptors covering alpha/delta and beta/gamma chains. TCRdb ran its own pipeline on the public reads, namely fastp trimming at Q25 and MiXCR clone calling, and kept in-frame beta chains. Duplicate CDR3 protein sequences are folded into a single record with the most common DNA and genes. In this sample the table shows about 58,000 distinct CDR3 sequences, 9% to 15% of which occur a single time. 16% of the sample goes to the ten largest clones. The sequencing input was a population of CD138-negative cells sorted from bone marrow. The sample's cell subset or site, from its label and the paper: bone marrow mononuclear cells depleted of CD138+ plasma/myeloma cells by negative magnetic selection. Receptor source: a donor aged 40 or over with multiple myeloma.

This clonotype was detected a few times. The genes are TRBV7-2 and TRBJ2-5, with TRBD2 matching over 7 bases. The trim removed 8 bases at V and 3 bases at J, leaving 9 bases unmatched. The CDR3 length is 14 residues. Germline CDR1 and CDR2: SGHTA and FQGNSA. CDR3 residues: CASLIRGGKETQYF. In nucleotides, the CDR3 is TGTGCCAGCCTCATCCGCGGGGGAAAAGAGACCCAGTACTTC.

V is TRBV6-5 and J is TRBJ1-5; D ambiguous. The CDR3 covers 15 residues. Germline V lookup: CDR1 MNHEY, CDR2 SVGAGI. Trimming removed 6 bases from V and 0 bases from J, with 12 bases in between. CDR3 residues: CASSPNSYSNQPQHF. CDR3 sequence (DNA): TGTGCCAGCAGCCCAAACAGCTATAGCAATCAGCCCCAGCATTTT.

Turning to this clonotype: A much larger clonotype is one base distant, so this may be a read error. No conserved phenylalanine or tryptophan is present at the end of the CDR3, so a read error is the likely explanation. This chain connects TRBV7-3 to TRBJ2-3; no reliable D call. Per the germline V gene, CDR1 is SGHTA and CDR2 is FQGTGA. The ends were cut back, 5 bases at V and 0 bases at J, with 9 bases in the middle. This CDR3 has 14 residues. CDR3 sequence (DNA): TGTGCCAGCAGCCCCCGGCGCAGCACAGATACGCAGTATTTA. Residues: CASSPRRSTDTQYL.

This clonotype was counted ten times or more. The chain couples TRBV20-1 to TRBJ2-1, with 8 bases that match TRBD2. The CDR3 length is 14 residues. The J segment lost 2 bases and the V segment lost 6 bases, leaving 6 bases of the junction unmatched. Germline V lookup: CDR1 DFQATT, CDR2 SNEGSKA (reference sequence). The CDR3 coding sequence is TGCAGTGCCCCGAGCGGGGGCCCCTACAATGAGCAGTTCTTC. Translating it yields CSAPSGGPYNEQFF.

The table lists this clonotype with many counts. The V call is TRBV11-1, the J call TRBJ1-2; 9 nucleotides align to TRBD1. CDR3 length: 13 residues. V was pared by 4 bases and J by 8 bases, with 5 bases of the junction left unmatched. Germline loops: CDR1 SGHAT, CDR2 FQDESV (reference sequence). CDR3 sequence (DNA): TGTGCCAGCAGCTGGACAGGGGTTGGAGGCTACACCTTC. It is translated as CASSWTGVGGYTF.

This clonotype was seen ten or more times. This chain links TRBV2 with TRBJ2-5; D unresolved. CDR1 and CDR2 (germline): SNHLY, FYNNEI. There are 11 residues in the CDR3. The V end was cut by 7 bases, the J end by 5 bases, with 8 bases between. The CDR3 sequence: CASTLRETQYF. In nucleotides, the CDR3 is TGTGCCAGCACCCTGCGGGAGACCCAGTACTTC.

A remark on this clonotype: The junction departs from the called germline gene at one end, perhaps through a read error. V gene TRBV6-6 combines with J gene TRBJ2-6; 8 bases are shared with TRBD1. Germline loops: CDR1 MNHNY, CDR2 SVGAGI (reference sequence). The CDR3 covers 19 residues. CDR3 region: CASSCAHRDRISGANVPTF. In DNA, the CDR3 is TGTGCCAGCAGTTGCGCGCACCGGGACAGGATATCTGGGGCCAACGTCCCGACTTTC.

This clonotype occurred a few times. This chain joins TRBV23-1 and TRBJ1-2; TRBD1 matches 9 bases. TRBV23-1 is designated an ORF whose function remains uncertain. The CDR3 sequence is 21 residues long. After removal of 0 bases from V and 4 bases from J, the junction contained 21 bases not matched to a gene. Here the CDR3 reads CASSQSRGTGLFPALFYGYTF. In DNA form, the CDR3 reads TGCGCCAGCAGTCAATCGCGGGGGACAGGGCTCTTTCCGGCTCTCTTCTATGGCTACACCTTC.

The table lists this clonotype with many counts. This sequence joins TRBV28 and TRBJ1-4; D might be TRBD1 (6 bases). In germline, CDR1 is MDHEN, CDR2 SYDVKM. Trimming cost V 3 bases and J 5 bases, with 10 bases left between them. CDR3 length: 14 residues. CDR3 region: CASSFPQGNEKLFF. The DNA of the CDR3 is TGTGCCAGCAGTTTCCCCCAGGGGAATGAAAAACTGTTTTTT. Full variable domain (remainder filled in from reference TRBV28 and TRBJ1-4): DVKVTQSSRYLVKRTGEKVFLECVQDMDHENMFWYRQDPGLGLRLIYFSYDVKMKEKGDIPEGYSVSREKKERFSLILESASTNQTSMYLCASSFPQGNEKLFFGSGTQLSVL.

This clonotype was picked up a small number of times. This chain links TRBV18 with TRBJ1-5, with 8 bases aligning to TRBD1. J was trimmed by 0 bases and V by 2 bases; bases with no gene match: 6. This CDR3 contains 17 residues. CDR1 KGHSH and CDR2 LQKENI come from the germline V gene. CDR3 DNA: TGTGCCAGCTCACCATCGCACAGGGGGTATAGCAATCAGCCCCAGCATTTT. It codes for CASSPSHRGYSNQPQHF.

This clonotype appeared many times. The chain is built from TRBV6-1 and TRBJ2-5, with D unresolved. The CDR3 sequence is 13 residues long. Between the trimmed V and J ends, which lost 4 bases and 3 bases, there was a span of 9 bases. Germline V CDR1 and CDR2: MNHNS, SASEGT. CDR3 sequence: CASSGGRKETQYF. Here the CDR3 DNA reads TGTGCCAGCAGTGGAGGACGGAAAGAGACCCAGTACTTC.

Regarding this clonotype: A much bigger clone sits one base away, suggesting this may be a read error. The rearrangement uses TRBV5-4 and TRBJ2-1; D is unresolved. The CDR3 length is 16 residues. V lost 4 bases to trimming and J lost 5 bases, with 19 bases between them. The V gene's germline CDR1 is SGHNT and CDR2 YYREEE (reference sequence). CDR3 bases: TGTGCCAGCAGCCCACCCCTAGTCGCCCTGAACAATGAGCAGTTCTTC. Translating gives CASSPPLVALNNEQFF. The whole variable domain, filled in from reference TRBV5-4 and TRBJ2-1, reads ETGVTQSPTHLIKTRGQQVTLRCSSQSGHNTVSWYQQALGQGPQFIFQYYREEENGRGNFPPRFSGLQFPNYSSELNVNALELDDSALYLCASSPPLVALNNEQFFGPGTRLTVL.

This clonotype has at least ten counts. The chain is built from TRBV4-2 and TRBJ1-1; D uncertain. Per the germline V gene, CDR1 is LGHNA and CDR2 is YNFKEQ. This CDR3 has 12 amino acids. Trimming cost V 6 bases and J 10 bases, with 15 bases left between them. The CDR3 loop is CASRGPEVGAFF. Here the CDR3 DNA reads TGTGCCAGCAGAGGTCCGGAAGTGGGAGCTTTCTTT.

This clonotype came up many times. This chain joins TRBV4-2 and TRBJ2-5; unclear D gene. The germline CDR1 and CDR2 sequences are LGHNA and YNFKEQ. The CDR3 has 15 amino acids. Trimming pared 0 bases from V and 2 bases from J, leaving 10 bases between. In nucleotides, the CDR3 is TGTGCCAGCAGCCAAGAATTAATCTCTCAAGAGACCCAGTACTTC. Residues: CASSQELISQETQYF.